This TCR beta chain was recovered during a study of blood T cell repertoires in COVID-19. Overall study: From the United States, Italy and Spain came samples of acute and convalescent COVID-19. PBMCs, B-cell-depleted T cells, or T cells provided the cDNA or gDNA that made up the material.

The CDR3 covers 15 residues. Trimming pared 0 bases from V and 1 base from J, leaving 9 bases between. Germline CDR1 reads SGHKS; CDR2 reads YYEKEE (reference sequence). Under the authors' procedure: Estimation of nucleated cell counts relied on the amplification of reference gene primers. Assay: immunoSEQ multiplex PCR; the TCRdb copy retains only in-frame clones and omits some. V and J calls and clone size are copied from that table; D and trimming were computed from the DNA. Found here are 230,000 or so clones, around 80% of them singletons; the top ten hold around 2.4%. The receptor was isolated from a middle-aged man who had recovered from COVID-19. The chain uses TRBV5-5 and TRBJ2-3; D call uncertain. Material for sequencing was peripheral blood. As DNA, the CDR3 is TGTGCCAGCAGCTTGGTGGCCAGCGGCACAGATACGCAGTATTTT. It yields the protein CASSLVASGTDTQYF.